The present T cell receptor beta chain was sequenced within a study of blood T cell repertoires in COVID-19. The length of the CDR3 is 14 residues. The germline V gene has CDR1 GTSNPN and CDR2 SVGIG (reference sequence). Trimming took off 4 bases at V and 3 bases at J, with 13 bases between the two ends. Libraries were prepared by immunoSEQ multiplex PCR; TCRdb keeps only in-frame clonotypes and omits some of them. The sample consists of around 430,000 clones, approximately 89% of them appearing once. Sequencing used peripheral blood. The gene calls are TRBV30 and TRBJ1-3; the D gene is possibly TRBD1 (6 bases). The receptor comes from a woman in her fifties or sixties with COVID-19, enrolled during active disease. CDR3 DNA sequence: TGTGCCTGGACGGGGGGGGCGGATGGAAACACCATATATTTT. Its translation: CAWTGGADGNTIYF.